Sequencing of this T cell receptor (beta chain) was carried out in a study of control samples from healthy donors and cancer patients. Sequencing used immunoSEQ multiplex PCR; TCRdb keeps in-frame clones, though not all of them. The repertoire holds 150,000 to 200,000 clones, roughly 91% seen once, with approximately 1.6% in the top ten. CDR3 size: 14 residues. The V gene's germline CDR1 is WNHNN and CDR2 SYGVQD (reference sequence). The V gene lost 0 bases and the J gene lost 5 bases, with 9 bases spanning the gap. The V and J genes are TRBV10-1 and TRBJ2-3, with D perhaps TRBD1 (5 bases). Sample: blood. The receptor was isolated from a woman aged 25 to 45 in good health. DNA for the CDR3: TGCGCCAGCAGTGAGTCGGGGCGGAGAGATACGCAGTATTTT. It encodes CASSESGRRDTQYF.